Listed here are 9 T cell receptor beta chains from one sample, sequenced in a study of blood T cell repertoires in COVID-19. Sequencing used immunoSEQ multiplex PCR; TCRdb keeps in-frame clones, though not all of them. Of more than 200,000 clones listed, around 89% were seen once; the top ten hold approximately 1.7%. The sequenced sample was peripheral blood. These receptors were collected from an older man with acute or convalescent COVID-19.

This chain uses TRBV18 with TRBJ2-7; 7 nucleotides align to TRBD1. The length of the CDR3 is 14 residues. Germline CDR1 and CDR2: KGHSH and LQKENI. The J segment lost 0 bases and the V segment lost 3 bases, leaving 2 bases of the junction unmatched. The CDR3: CASSPDRSSYEQYF. The CDR3 bases are TGTGCCAGCTCACCGGACAGGAGCTCCTACGAGCAGTACTTC.

This clone was recorded once. The chain carries TRBV27 and TRBJ2-7, with a weak D call TRBD2 (6 bases). Germline lookup yields CDR1 MNHEY and CDR2 SMNVEV (reference sequence). Trimming took off 6 bases at V and 3 bases at J, with 21 bases between the two ends. This CDR3 is 16 amino acids long. In DNA form, the CDR3 reads TGTGCCAGCAGCCCACGCACATTCGCCGGGGGCTACGAGCAGTACTTC. It specifies CASSPRTFAGGYEQYF.

This chain joins TRBV13 and TRBJ2-4; TRBD2 is a possible D gene (6 bases). The CDR3 runs 16 residues. The germline CDR1 and CDR2 sequences are PRHDT and FYEKMQ (reference sequence). V dropped 5 bases and J dropped 10 bases, with 24 bases sitting between them. CDR3 sequence: CASSDAQGPTGGIQYF. Here the CDR3 DNA reads TGTGCCAGCAGCGACGCCCAAGGACCGACCGGAGGGATTCAGTACTTC. The full variable domain, in which reference TRBV13 and TRBJ2-4 provide the parts outside the CDR3, is AAGVIQSPRHLIKEKRETATLKCYPIPRHDTVYWYQQGPGQDPQFLISFYEKMQSDKGSIPDRFSAQQFSDYHSELNMSSLELGDSALYFCASSDAQGPTGGIQYFGAGTRLSVL.

This clone was detected only once. The chain links TRBV9 to TRBJ2-7; maybe TRBD1 (6 bases). The V and J ends lost 0 bases and 6 bases respectively, with 16 bases between them. This CDR3 is 15 amino acids long. CDR1 is SGDLS, CDR2 YYNGEE, per germline. The CDR3 sequence is CASSVAWSGASEQYF. As DNA, the CDR3 is TGTGCCAGCAGCGTAGCTTGGTCAGGGGCGAGCGAGCAGTACTTC.

About this clone itself: The junction shows a germline mismatch at one end, possibly a read error. The V call is TRBV5-4, the J call TRBJ2-1; 7 nucleotides match TRBD2. The CDR3 consists of 15 residues. Germline CDR1 SGHNT, CDR2 YYREEE (reference sequence). The CDR3 sequence: CASTLGAGPYNEQFF. DNA of the CDR3: TGTGCCAGCACCTTGGGAGCGGGACCCTACAATGAGCAGTTCTTC.

V is TRBV3-1 (or the pseudogene TRBV3-2) and J is TRBJ2-2, with TRBD2 matching over 8 bases. The junction had 9 bases not matched to a gene; V was cut back by 4 bases and J by 5 bases. The germline gives CDR1 LGHDT, CDR2 YNNKEL (reference sequence). CDR3 length equals 16 residues. CDR3 sequence reads: CASSLRGAGETGELFF. In DNA, the CDR3 is TGTGCCAGCAGCCTCCGAGGAGCGGGAGAAACCGGGGAGCTGTTTTTT.

This clone turned up a few times. The chain uses TRBV5-6 and TRBJ1-2; 12 positions agree with TRBD1. The CDR3 is 17 amino acids. CDR1 and CDR2 (germline): SGHDT, YYEEEE. Trimming removed 4 bases from V and 2 bases from J; junction bases left unmatched: 9. The CDR3 protein is CASSPRDRGQYNYGYTF. CDR3 bases: TGTGCCAGCAGCCCGAGGGACAGGGGGCAGTACAACTATGGCTACACCTTC.

In DNA form, the CDR3 reads TGTGCCAGCAGCCAAGGCGGGACTAGCGGGAGAGTCAAGCAAGAGACCCAGTACTTC. Translation: CASSQGGTSGRVKQETQYF. The J gene is TRBJ2-5, the V gene TRBV14, with 14 bases that match TRBD2. Germline V gene lookup returns CDR1 SGHDN and CDR2 FVKESK. The CDR3 runs to 19 residues. V was pared by 1 base and J by 2 bases, with 9 bases of the junction left unmatched.

This clone was seen just once. This sequence joins TRBV6-1 and TRBJ1-2; no definite D call. V shed 1 base and J shed 3 bases, with 6 bases lying between them. In germline, CDR1 is MNHNS, CDR2 SASEGT. The CDR3 has 13 amino acids. CDR3 protein: CASSEVSDYGYTF. Here the CDR3 DNA reads TGTGCCAGCAGTGAAGTGTCGGACTATGGCTACACCTTC.